This TCR beta chain was found in a study of T cell responses to AZD1222 COVID-19 vaccine. With regard to this clone: Its antigen is not identified.

Findings of the study overall: Increased Spike-specific TCR breadth and depth were observed after two AZD1222 doses. Just a handful of AZD1222 recipients were seropositive at baseline. Nearly half of spike-specific TCRs reportedly target variant regions that are unmutated in the B.1.351 and B.1.1.7 variants. Donor demographics were predominantly white British with a female majority; clonal diversity may be underestimated.

Sequencing was performed with immunoSEQ multiplex PCR; in TCRdb, only in-frame clones are kept and a portion is missing. Of 70,000 or so clones listed, almost 90% are singletons. Germline CDR1 and CDR2: MNHEY and SVGEGT. This CDR3 is built from 11 residues. V was pared by 5 bases and J by 9 bases, with 11 bases between. This chain connects TRBV6-2 or TRBV6-3 to TRBJ2-7; D could derive from TRBD1 or TRBD2 (5 bases each). This specimen consisted of peripheral blood, obtained on day 0 of AZD1222 vaccination. The TCR was taken from an adult in good health. CDR3 coding DNA: TGTGCCAGCAGTCTCGGTGGGGGGCAGTACTTC. Translation: CASSLGGGQYF.